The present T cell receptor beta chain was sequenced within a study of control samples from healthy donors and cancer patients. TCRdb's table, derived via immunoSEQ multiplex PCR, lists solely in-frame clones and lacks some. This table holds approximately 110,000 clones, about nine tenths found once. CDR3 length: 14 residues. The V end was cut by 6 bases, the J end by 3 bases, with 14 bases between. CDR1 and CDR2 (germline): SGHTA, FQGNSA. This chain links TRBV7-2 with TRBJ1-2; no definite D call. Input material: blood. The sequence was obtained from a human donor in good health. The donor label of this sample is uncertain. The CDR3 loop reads CASSSRARDYGYTF. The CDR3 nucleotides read TGTGCCAGCAGTTCAAGAGCCCGGGACTATGGCTACACCTTC.